One and the same sample provided the 7 T cell receptor beta chains below, sequenced in a study of somatic mutations in cytotoxic T cells in rheumatoid arthritis. Sequencing used immunoSEQ multiplex PCR; TCRdb keeps in-frame clones, though not all of them. This sample has some 11,000 clones, with 70% to 80% found just once. The sequencing input was CD8+ T cells sorted from blood. These receptors originate from a man over 45 in good health.

The chain employs TRBV6-1 and TRBJ1-6; TRBD1 is a possible D gene (5 bases). The ends were cut back, 7 bases at V and 0 bases at J, with 10 bases in the middle. Germline V CDR1 and CDR2: MNHNS, SASEGT. This CDR3 contains 15 residues. The CDR3 DNA sequence: TGTGCCAGCAACCCAGGGAGCTCCTATAATTCACCCCTCCACTTT. Its protein product is CASNPGSSYNSPLHF.

The chain carries TRBV7-2 and TRBJ2-3, with D perhaps TRBD2 (6 bases). The CDR3 spans 16 residues. V was trimmed by 2 bases and J by 3 bases, leaving 15 bases between them. In germline, CDR1 is SGHTA, CDR2 FQGNSA. The chain's CDR3 is CASSLRLGLSTDTQYF. Here the CDR3 DNA reads TGTGCCAGCAGCTTAAGGTTGGGACTCTCGACAGATACGCAGTATTTT.

This clone occurred once. The V and J genes are TRBV7-9 and TRBJ1-2, with TRBD1 matching 8 bases. The germline V gene has CDR1 SEHNR and CDR2 FQNEAQ (reference sequence). This CDR3 spans 12 amino acids. The trim removed 5 bases at V and 7 bases at J, leaving 3 bases unmatched. The DNA of the CDR3 is TGTGCCAGCAGCCCCGGACAGGGTGGCTACACCTTC. It is translated as CASSPGQGGYTF.

The rearrangement uses TRBV14 and TRBJ2-5; maybe TRBD2 (6 bases). CDR1 is SGHDN and CDR2 is FVKESK in the germline V gene. This CDR3 contains 14 residues. V was trimmed by 4 bases and J by 1 base, leaving 10 bases between them. CDR3 nucleotides: TGTGCCAGCAGCCGAGGACTACTCCAAGAGACCCAGTACTTC. Protein sequence: CASSRGLLQETQYF.

V and J are TRBV19 and TRBJ2-3; 10 bases are a match to TRBD2. The CDR3 has 14 amino acids. The V segment lost 7 bases and the J segment 3 bases; nucleotides outside the gene matches: 4. Germline V gene sequence: CDR1 LNHDA, CDR2 SQIVND (reference sequence). The CDR3, as DNA: TGTGCCAGTAACCCGGGACTAGCGACAGATACGCAGTATTTT. The encoded protein is CASNPGLATDTQYF.

The chain links TRBV6-6 to TRBJ1-4, with 7 bases that match TRBD1. V gave up 4 bases and J gave up 4 bases; unmatched junction bases: 9. CDR1 is MNHNY, CDR2 SVGAGI, per germline (reference sequence). This CDR3 is 16 amino acids long. The CDR3 DNA is TGTGCCAGCAGTTTACTGTCCGGGACAGTTAATGAAAAACTGTTTTTT. Its translation: CASSLLSGTVNEKLFF.

This clone was detected only once. The junction differs from germline at one of its ends, possibly a read error. The J gene is TRBJ1-1, the V gene TRBV7-9; D is possibly TRBD1 (5 bases). Germline V gives CDR1 SEHNR, CDR2 FQNEAQ (reference sequence). CDR3 size: 16 residues. This chain's CDR3 is CASTLEWGRRNTEAFF. The CDR3 nucleotides read TGTGCCAGCACCTTAGAGTGGGGCCGGAGGAACACTGAAGCTTTCTTT.